This T cell receptor beta chain was recorded in a study of T cells of healthy individuals. TCRdb used MiXCR to reprocess the 5' RACE reads, holding one entry per CDR3 protein. The profile shows 75,000 to 95,000 distinct CDR3 sequences, 4% to 5.5% of them singletons. The CDR3 runs 15 residues. CDR1 and CDR2 (germline): KGHSH, LQKENI. The junction had 9 bases not matched to a gene; V was cut back by 3 bases and J by 4 bases. The table lists this clonotype with a few counts. The chain couples TRBV18 to TRBJ2-7; 7 nucleotides agree with TRBD2. This clonotype originated in a female donor in good health. The chain's CDR3 is CASSPGTGGMYEQYF. The CDR3 coding sequence is TGTGCCAGCTCACCCGGGACGGGGGGAATGTACGAGCAGTACTTC.